Listed below are T cell receptor beta chains from one sample, sequenced in a study of early T cells in non-severe SARS-CoV-2 infection. Via MiXCR, TCRdb re-called the 5' RACE reads, giving one row per CDR3 protein. The sample records roughly 47,000 distinct CDR3 sequences, more than 5.5% being singletons. The sample was whole blood, taken at baseline. The origin of the receptors is an adult who was a healthcare worker with PCR-confirmed SARS-CoV-2 infection or an uninfected control (not recorded which). Both conserved end residues are part of each CDR3. D genes are given only for firm matches. Each size is once, few or many counts, or a class when the clone is expanded.

v_gene: TRBV5-4
len: 15
d_gene: -
j_gene: TRBJ2-7
abundance: many
CDR3nt: TGTGCCAGCAGCTTGATGGGGAGCAGGGTCCACGAGCAGTACTTC
CDR3aa: CASSLMGSRVHEQYF

v_gene: TRBV18
len: 18
d_gene: -
j_gene: TRBJ1-6
abundance: many
CDR3nt: TGTGCCAGCTCACCGAAAGCTCGAGGAAGCTCCTATAATTCACCCCTCCACTTT
CDR3aa: CASSPKARGSSYNSPLHF

v_gene: TRBV20-1
len: 12
d_gene: -
j_gene: TRBJ1-2
abundance: many
CDR3nt: TGCAGTGCTCTTTTACCCAACTATGGCTACACCTTC
CDR3aa: CSALLPNYGYTF

v_gene: TRBV12-3/TRBV12-4
len: 16
d_gene: -
j_gene: TRBJ1-3
abundance: many
CDR3nt: TGTGCCAGCAGTCCAAGGGGACATAGCTCTGGAAACACCATATATTTT
CDR3aa: CASSPRGHSSGNTIYF

v_gene: TRBV6-6
len: 15
d_gene: TRBD1
j_gene: TRBJ1-2
abundance: many
CDR3nt: TGTGCCAGCACCCCTCCGGGACAGGGATGGAATGGCTACACCTTC
CDR3aa: CASTPPGQGWNGYTF

v_gene: TRBV5-1
len: 14
d_gene: -
j_gene: TRBJ2-3
abundance: many
CDR3nt: TGCGCCAGCACCCCTTATGTCTCCGCAGATACGCAGTATTTT
CDR3aa: CASTPYVSADTQYF

v_gene: TRBV19
len: 13
d_gene: -
j_gene: TRBJ1-5
abundance: many
CDR3nt: TGTGCCAGTACCCCCCGGGAGAATCAGCCCCAGCATTTT
CDR3aa: CASTPRENQPQHF

v_gene: TRBV29-1
len: 16
d_gene: TRBD1
j_gene: TRBJ1-4
abundance: many
CDR3nt: TGCAGCGTCTCCCCGGGACAGGGGGTCACTAATGAAAAACTGTTTTTT
CDR3aa: CSVSPGQGVTNEKLFF

v_gene: TRBV7-9
len: 15
d_gene: TRBD1
j_gene: TRBJ1-4
abundance: many
CDR3nt: TGTGCCAGCAGCTCAAAGACAGGGTCTAATGAAAAACTGTTTTTT
CDR3aa: CASSSKTGSNEKLFF

v_gene: TRBV7-9
len: 16
d_gene: TRBD2
j_gene: TRBJ2-4
abundance: many
CDR3nt: TGTGCCAGCAGCCGCGGGGGAGTGTGGGCCAAAAACATTCAGTACTTC
CDR3aa: CASSRGGVWAKNIQYF

v_gene: TRBV7-8
len: 14
d_gene: -
j_gene: TRBJ1-1
abundance: few
CDR3nt: TGTGCCAGCAGCTTAGTAGGCAGGAACACTGAAGCTTTCTTT
CDR3aa: CASSLVGRNTEAFF